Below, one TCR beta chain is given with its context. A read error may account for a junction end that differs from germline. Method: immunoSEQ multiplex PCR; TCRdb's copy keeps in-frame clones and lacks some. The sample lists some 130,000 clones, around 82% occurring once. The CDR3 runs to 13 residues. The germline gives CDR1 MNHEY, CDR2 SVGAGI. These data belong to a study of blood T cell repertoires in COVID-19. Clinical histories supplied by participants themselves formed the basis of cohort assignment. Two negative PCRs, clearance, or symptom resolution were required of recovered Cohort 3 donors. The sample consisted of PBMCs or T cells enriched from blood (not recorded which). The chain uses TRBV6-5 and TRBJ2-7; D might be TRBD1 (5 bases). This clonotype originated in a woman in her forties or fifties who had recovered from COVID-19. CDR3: CASSYSKEGVTLF. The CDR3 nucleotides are TGTGCCAGCAGTTACTCGAAAGAAGGGGTCACACTCTTC.